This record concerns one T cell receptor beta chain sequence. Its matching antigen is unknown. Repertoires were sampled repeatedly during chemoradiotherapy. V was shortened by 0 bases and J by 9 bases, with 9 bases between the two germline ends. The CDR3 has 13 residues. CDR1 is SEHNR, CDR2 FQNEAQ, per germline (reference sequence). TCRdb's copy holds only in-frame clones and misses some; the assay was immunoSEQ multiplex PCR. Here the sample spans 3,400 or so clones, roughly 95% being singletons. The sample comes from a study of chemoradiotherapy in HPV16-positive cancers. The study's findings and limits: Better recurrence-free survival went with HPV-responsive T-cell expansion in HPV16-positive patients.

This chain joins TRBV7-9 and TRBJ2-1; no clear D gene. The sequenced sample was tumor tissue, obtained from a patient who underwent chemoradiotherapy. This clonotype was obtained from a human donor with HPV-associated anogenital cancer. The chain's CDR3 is CASSLAGFAEQFF. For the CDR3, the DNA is TGTGCCAGCAGCTTAGCGGGTTTTGCTGAGCAGTTCTTC.